These 13 T cell receptor beta chains were sequenced from one sample in a study of CD8+ T cells in alopecia areata. RNA, once extracted, was reverse transcribed into cDNA for use as the sequencing template. Generated by immunoSEQ multiplex PCR, the TCRdb table keeps only in-frame clones and is missing some. Among about 110,000 clones, around 59% were seen once, and the ten largest hold roughly 20%. The sample comprised CD8+ T cells sorted from blood. All receptors derive from a human donor in good health.

This chain's CDR3 is CATQHDDRANEKLFF. The CDR3 DNA follows: TGTGCCACCCAACACGATGACAGGGCTAATGAAAAACTGTTTTTT. J is TRBJ1-4 and V is TRBV10-3; TRBD1 matches 7 bases. Unmatched junction bases numbered 11, after V lost 10 bases and J lost 3 bases. Germline CDR1 reads ENHRY; CDR2 reads SYGVKD. This CDR3 region has 15 residues.

This clone appeared a few times. V gene TRBV21-1 combines with J gene TRBJ2-2. TRBV21-1 is a recognized pseudogene. The CDR3 sequence is 15 residues long. CDR3 sequence: CASSPSHRRTGELFF. The CDR3 nucleotides are TGTGCCAGCAGCCCCTCGCATAGACGGACCGGGGAGCTGTTTTTT.

Comment on this clone: This CDR3 is also generated by other DNA sequences in the sample. The chain links TRBV5-1 to TRBJ1-5, with D unclear. The CDR3 contains 13 residues. Germline V gene sequence: CDR1 SGHRS, CDR2 YFSETQ. The ends were cut back, 0 bases at V and 0 bases at J, with 1 base in the middle. In DNA form, the CDR3 reads TGCGCCAGCAGCTTGGGTAGCAATCAGCCCCAGCATTTT. Translation: CASSLGSNQPQHF.

This clone appeared a few times. This sequence joins TRBV7-3 and TRBJ2-3; D is perhaps TRBD2 (6 bases). V was trimmed by 5 bases and J by 4 bases, leaving 16 bases between them. CDR3 size: 15 residues. Germline lookup yields CDR1 SGHTA and CDR2 FQGTGA. CDR3 loop: CASSPDSSGADTQYF. CDR3 nucleotides: TGTGCCAGCAGCCCCGACTCATCGGGGGCAGATACGCAGTATTTT.

This rearrangement joins TRBV7-2 to TRBJ2-1; 9 bases agree with TRBD1. Germline CDR1 is SGHTA and CDR2 is FQGNSA. V was pared by 0 bases and J by 7 bases, with 13 bases of the junction left unmatched. This CDR3 has 18 amino acids. CDR3 sequence reads: CASSLAALGQGQRNEQFF. The CDR3, as DNA: TGTGCCAGCAGCTTAGCTGCTTTGGGACAGGGACAGAGGAATGAGCAGTTCTTC.

The rearrangement links TRBV19 to TRBJ2-3; D uncertain. The CDR3 totals 13 residues. Germline assignment: CDR1 LNHDA and CDR2 SQIVND (reference sequence). Trimming left V 4 bases short and J 2 bases short, with 7 bases between. The CDR3 region has the DNA TGTGCCAGTAGTACTCACCTCACAGATACGCAGTATTTT. This sequence encodes CASSTHLTDTQYF.

This chain connects TRBV9 to TRBJ2-7; TRBD1 agrees at 8 bases. The CDR3 totals 14 residues. The germline CDR1 and CDR2 sequences are SGDLS and YYNGEE. Germline trimming cut 5 bases from V and 4 bases from J; bases unmatched to any gene: 8. The CDR3 here is CASSETGADYEQYF. DNA of the CDR3: TGTGCCAGCAGTGAGACAGGGGCGGATTACGAGCAGTACTTC. Together with reference TRBV9 and TRBJ2-7, the CDR3 gives the full variable domain: DSGVTQTPKHLITATGQRVTLRCSPRSGDLSVYWYQQSLDQGLQFLIQYYNGEERAKGNILERFSAQQFPDLHSELNLSSLELGDSALYFCASSETGADYEQYFGPGTRLTVT.

V usage is TRBV4-1 and J usage is TRBJ1-1; maybe TRBD1 (6 bases). The CDR3 length is 15 residues. CDR1 and CDR2 (germline): MGHRA, YSYEKL. The V end lost 5 bases, the J end lost 6 bases, and 19 bases lay between the germline ends. The CDR3 nucleotides are TGCGCCAGCAGCGGGCGGATGGGCGGGGGCTCTGAAGCTTTCTTT. It specifies CASSGRMGGGSEAFF.

The V call is TRBV9, the J call TRBJ1-4, with D hard to call. Trimming removed 1 base from V and 8 bases from J, with 15 bases in between. The germline CDR1 and CDR2 sequences are SGDLS and YYNGEE. CDR3 length equals 15 residues. As DNA, the CDR3 is TGTGCCAGCAGCGTATTTGACGGGTCCAACGAAAAACTGTTTTTT. It encodes CASSVFDGSNEKLFF.

The CDR3 DNA sequence: TGTGCCAGTAGAGGAGGGGGCTCGGCTTTCTTT. It specifies CASRGGGSAFF. The gene calls are TRBV19 and TRBJ1-1, with 7 bases fitting TRBD1. This CDR3 is built from 11 residues. V shed 6 bases, J shed 11 bases, and the junction held 6 bases outside the gene matches. Germline V gene lookup returns CDR1 LNHDA and CDR2 SQIVND (reference sequence).

The rearrangement uses TRBV29-1 and TRBJ2-2; 7 bases are a match to TRBD1. The V segment lost 1 base and the J segment 6 bases; nucleotides outside the gene matches: 8. Germline V gene lookup returns CDR1 SQVTM and CDR2 ANQGSEA. The CDR3 contains 15 residues. The CDR3 spells CSVEANTGVAGELFF. The CDR3 bases are TGCAGCGTTGAAGCCAACACAGGGGTTGCCGGGGAGCTGTTTTTT.

The chain employs TRBV4-3 and TRBJ2-1; 11 bases are a match to TRBD2. Germline V CDR1 and CDR2: LGHNA, YSLEER. Trimming cost V 1 base and J 8 bases; bases outside gene matches: 10. The CDR3 runs to 17 residues. CDR3 protein: CASSQVLAGEVLYEQFF. In DNA, the CDR3 is TGCGCCAGCAGCCAAGTACTAGCGGGGGAAGTTTTGTATGAGCAGTTCTTC.

The chain recombines TRBV4-2 with TRBJ2-2; the match to TRBD1 covers 7 bases. Germline V lookup: CDR1 LGHNA, CDR2 YNFKEQ. There are 14 residues in the CDR3. Losses at the gene ends were 4 bases for V and 6 bases for J; bases not matched to a gene: 5. The CDR3: CASSLNRGSGELFF. The CDR3 DNA sequence: TGTGCCAGCAGCCTGAACAGGGGATCCGGGGAGCTGTTTTTT.